Listed below are T cell receptor beta chains from one sample, sequenced in a study of cytomegalovirus exposure and HLA in healthy donors. Repertoires were generated with immunoSEQ multiplex PCR, while TCRdb's copy carries only in-frame clones and drops some. The sample includes a few hundred thousand clones, roughly 91% of them seen just once. The sequencing sample was made of PBMCs. These receptors were taken from a girl aged 2-10 years in good health and CMV-seronegative. The CDR3 runs from the conserved cysteine through the conserved F or W. Expanded clones get a size class; other rows say once, few or many, or leave the size out.

TRBV6-6,TRBJ2-1,NA,CASTLLGRGNEQFF
TRBV6-1,TRBJ2-1,NA,CASSPSGATYNEQFF
TRBV11-2,TRBJ1-5,NA,CASSLGAVNQPQHF
TRBV9,TRBJ2-3,NA,CASSVYRLASTDTQYF
TRBV2,TRBJ1-5,NA,CASSEPPGRPYSNQPQHF
TRBV28,TRBJ1-1,NA,CASSLSPGNTEAFF
TRBV2,NA,NA,CASREVLAGGDEQYF
TRBV5-1,TRBJ1-2,once,CASSIRGQGVNYGYTF
TRBV28,TRBJ2-3,NA,CANSLAGRTDTQYF
TRBV7-2,TRBJ2-3,once,CASSLEGTSGGDTQYF
TRBV6-5,TRBJ2-7,once,CASSPGGPYEQYF
TRBV7-9,TRBJ2-5,once,CASSLSRTSGGAFGETQYF
TRBV30,TRBJ2-1,NA,CAWSVRGGANEQFF
TRBV9,TRBJ2-7,NA,CASSVDLGPYEQYF
TRBV11-2,TRBJ1-1,NA,CASSLPGQGPEAFF
TRBV29-1,TRBJ1-2,NA,CSAPGLWGGYTF
TRBV11-3,TRBJ1-1,NA,CASSQSGVNTEAFF
TRBV29-1,TRBJ2-5,NA,CSVEGVETVLQETQYF
TRBV6-5,TRBJ1-3,NA,CASSYVGSPGNTIYF
TRBV7-9,TRBJ1-4,NA,CASSLQIDKLFF
TRBV9,TRBJ2-5,NA,CASSAGLATETQYF
TRBV4-2,TRBJ1-6,NA,CASSRSTDSSYNSPLHF